These T cell receptor beta chains were read from a single sample in a study of blood T cell repertoires in COVID-19. TCRdb's table, derived via immunoSEQ multiplex PCR, lists solely in-frame clones and lacks some. The sample lists about 210,000 clones, around 80% seen once, with under 10% in the top ten. Sequencing input: peripheral blood. The receptors were gathered from a woman of 80 years or more with COVID-19, enrolled during active disease. The CDR3 runs from the conserved cysteine through the conserved F or W. Each record gives: D gene, clone size, V gene, J gene, CDR3 length, CDR3 DNA, CDR3 protein. A D gene is named only where the DNA matches it firmly. Expanded clones are given a class, and other clones once, few, many or no size at all.

.,few,TRBV27,TRBJ1-4,16,TGTCCCGAACCTTCGGGACGGAGGGATGCGAGGGAAAAACTGTTTTTT,CPEPSGRRDAREKLFF
.,few,TRBV9,TRBJ2-1,13,TGTGCCAGCAGCCGGGAGTTCTACAATGAGCAGTTCTTC,CASSREFYNEQFF
.,.,TRBV18,TRBJ2-1,13,TGTGCCAGCTCACCCCCGGTCGACAATGAGCAGTTCTTC,CASSPPVDNEQFF
TRBD1,once,TRBV18,TRBJ1-1,17,TGTGCCAGCGGAGATTACAGGACAGGGGGGTTGAACACTGAAGCTTTCTTT,CASGDYRTGGLNTEAFF
.,.,TRBV5-1,TRBJ1-3,14,TGCGCCAGCAGCCCCGGGGAGTTGGGAAACACCATATATTTT,CASSPGELGNTIYF
.,.,TRBV24-1,TRBJ2-7,14,TGTGCCACCAGTGATACCGGGACATATAACGAGCAGTACTTC,CATSDTGTYNEQYF
.,.,TRBV9,TRBJ2-3,14,TGTGCCAGCAGCGTAGGAACCCCTGGGGGCACGCAGTATTTT,CASSVGTPGGTQYF
.,.,TRBV5-1,TRBJ2-1,16,TGCGCCAGCAGGCCTACAGGTTCAAGCTCCTACAATGAGCAGTTCTTC,CASRPTGSSSYNEQFF
.,.,TRBV29-1,TRBJ1-1,12,TGCAGCGTAGAAACAGGGAGCACTGAAGCTTTCTTT,CSVETGSTEAFF
.,.,TRBV19,TRBJ1-1,17,TGTGCCAGTAGTATAGATGATTGGGGACAACTGAACACTGAAGCTTTCTTT,CASSIDDWGQLNTEAFF
.,once,TRBV6-5,TRBJ2-7,14,TGTGCCAGCAGCGAGTCCGGTATCGTTTACGAGCAGTACTTC,CASSESGIVYEQYF
.,.,TRBV19,TRBJ2-5,12,TGTGCCAGTAGTGTCAGCGGCGAGACCCAGTACTTC,CASSVSGETQYF
.,.,TRBV2,TRBJ1-2,14,TGTGCCAGCAGTCCTCAGGGTCCTAACTATGGCTACACCTTC,CASSPQGPNYGYTF
.,.,TRBV5-4,TRBJ2-2,12,TGTGCCAGCAGCCGACAGGAAGGGGAGCTGTTTTTT,CASSRQEGELFF
TRBD2,few,TRBV27,TRBJ2-4,15,TGTGCCAGCAGTTCAGGAAGGGAGGGGTTTAACATTCAGTACTTC,CASSSGREGFNIQYF
.,few,TRBV2,TRBJ2-7,13,TGTGCCAGCAGTGTGGACACCGTTAACGAGCAGTACTTC,CASSVDTVNEQYF
TRBD2,.,TRBV9,TRBJ2-7,15,TGTGCCAGCAGCGTAAGAGCGGGAGTGGCTTACGAGCAGTACTTC,CASSVRAGVAYEQYF
TRBD2,.,TRBV7-9,TRBJ2-3,16,TGTGCCAGCAGGAATAGCGGGGGGGCAAACACAGATACGCAGTATTTT,CASRNSGGANTDTQYF
.,.,TRBV28,TRBJ1-1,15,TGTGCCAGCAGTTTAGTGGACAGAAACGGCCCTGAAGCTTTCTTT,CASSLVDRNGPEAFF
.,.,TRBV7-8,TRBJ1-1,15,TGTGCCAGCAGCTTAGCGCAAGGACACCGCTTGGGAGCTTTCTTT,CASSLAQGHRLGAFF
.,few,TRBV7-6,TRBJ1-5,14,TGTGCCAGCAGCTTAGGTCCGGGCAATCAGCCCCAGCATTTT,CASSLGPGNQPQHF
TRBD2,once,TRBV19,TRBJ2-1,18,TGTGCCAGTAGCCGACTAGCTGGGAGTGGGTGGATGGGCAATGAGCAGTTCTTC,CASSRLAGSGWMGNEQFF
TRBD2,once,TRBV11-2,TRBJ2-7,16,TGTGCCAGCAGCCCCCGGGAGGAGCGATTCTCCTACGAGCAGTACTTC,CASSPREERFSYEQYF
TRBD2,few,TRBV7-6,TRBJ2-7,16,TGTGCCAGCAGCCCCGGGACTAGCGGGAGGGAGGGCGAGCAGTACTTC,CASSPGTSGREGEQYF
.,.,TRBV7-9,TRBJ1-3,15,TGTGCCAGCAGCGCCCACCGGGACTCTGGAAACACCATATATTTT,CASSAHRDSGNTIYF
.,once,TRBV3-1/TRBV3-2,TRBJ1-3,17,TGTGCCAGCAGCCACTTATTCGTTGGACAGACTGGAAACACCATATATTTT,CASSHLFVGQTGNTIYF
.,.,TRBV5-1,TRBJ1-1,14,TGCGCCAGCAGCCCGGTGGGCCGAAACACTGAAGCTTTCTTT,CASSPVGRNTEAFF
TRBD1,few,TRBV9,TRBJ1-6,16,TGTGCCAGCAGCTGGCGACAGGGGCCGAATAATTCACCCCTCCACTTT,CASSWRQGPNNSPLHF
TRBD2,few,TRBV3-1/TRBV3-2,TRBJ2-2,16,TGTGCCAGCAGCCACTTACCGGGACTAGACACCGGGGAGCTGTTTTTT,CASSHLPGLDTGELFF
TRBD2,.,TRBV18,TRBJ2-7,13,TGTGCCAGCTCACCGGGGGGGGGCTACGAGCAGTACTTC,CASSPGGGYEQYF
.,.,TRBV6-5,TRBJ2-7,14,TGTGCCAGCATCCTTTGGGACTTTGGCTACGAGCAGTACTTC,CASILWDFGYEQYF
.,once,TRBV6-1,TRBJ1-3,15,TGTGCCAGCAGTGATGGGGGGTATGGGTCAAACACCATATATTTT,CASSDGGYGSNTIYF
TRBD1,.,TRBV10-3,TRBJ2-1,14,TGTGCCATCAGTGATGACAGGGGGGGAAATGAGCAGTTCTTC,CAISDDRGGNEQFF
TRBD1,.,TRBV11-2,TRBJ1-5,17,TGTGCCAGCAGCTCATTTAGGGGGACAGGGGCGAATCAGCCCCAGCATTTT,CASSSFRGTGANQPQHF
.,.,TRBV3-1/TRBV3-2,TRBJ1-5,13,TGTGCCAGCAGTATCCTAGGGGCCCAGCCCCAGCATTTT,CASSILGAQPQHF
TRBD2,once,TRBV27,TRBJ2-1,13,TGTGCCAGCAGACTAGCGGGAGACAATGAGCAGTTCTTC,CASRLAGDNEQFF
.,once,TRBV9,TRBJ1-2,14,TGTGCCATCTCAGACTGCAGCTCTAACTATGGCTACACCTTC,CAISDCSSNYGYTF
.,.,TRBV18,TRBJ1-5,16,TGTGCCAGCTCACCGAGCCAAGGGGTTAGCAATCAGCCCCAGCATTTT,CASSPSQGVSNQPQHF
.,once,TRBV5-4,TRBJ1-1,14,TGTGCCAGCAGCTTGCGTCTGGGGCCCACTGAAGCTTTCTTT,CASSLRLGPTEAFF
.,.,TRBV6-5,TRBJ1-2,14,TGTGCCAGCAGGCCCGGAGTCGGAACCTATGGCTACACCTTC,CASRPGVGTYGYTF
.,.,TRBV19,TRBJ1-1,14,TGTGCCAGTAGTATCCCCACAGAATATGCTGAAGCTTTCTTT,CASSIPTEYAEAFF
TRBD1,.,TRBV6-5,TRBJ1-2,14,TGTGCCAGCAGTTCCGGGACAGGGTTTCTTGGCTACACCTTC,CASSSGTGFLGYTF
.,.,TRBV3-1/TRBV3-2,TRBJ1-3,14,TGTGCCAGTCGCTCCGCGATCTCTGGAAACACCATATATTTT,CASRSAISGNTIYF
.,.,TRBV20-1,TRBJ2-3,10,TGCAGTGCCTTATCAGATACGCAGTATTTT,CSALSDTQYF
TRBD1,.,TRBV4-1,TRBJ2-2,18,TGCGCCAGCAGCCAAGCCCCTTTTGGGACAGCGAACACCGGGGAGCTGTTTTTT,CASSQAPFGTANTGELFF
TRBD2,.,TRBV5-1,TRBJ2-1,13,TGCGCCAGCACAACTAGCGGTTACAATGAGCAGTTCTTC,CASTTSGYNEQFF
.,.,TRBV6-1,TRBJ1-6,15,TGTGCCAGCAGTGAAGAGTTGCCAGGGAATTCACCCCTCCACTTT,CASSEELPGNSPLHF
.,.,TRBV7-6,TRBJ1-1,15,TGTGCCAGCTTTATAGGGGGACAAACAAACACTGAAGCTTTCTTT,CASFIGGQTNTEAFF
.,.,TRBV5-6,TRBJ1-2,13,TGTGCCAGCATAAACAGGGATAACTATGGCTACACCTTC,CASINRDNYGYTF
TRBD2,once,TRBV24-1,TRBJ2-3,16,TGTGCCACCAGTGACCCTAAAGCGGGGGGCACAGATACGCAGTATTTT,CATSDPKAGGTDTQYF
.,.,TRBV9,TRBJ2-2,15,TGTGCCAGCAGCGTAGTAAGAGAGCGTACCGGGGAGCTGTTTTTT,CASSVVRERTGELFF
TRBD2,.,TRBV7-3,TRBJ2-1,14,TGTGCCAGCAGCTTAAATCTAGCGGGGGGGATTCAGTTCTTC,CASSLNLAGGIQFF
.,.,TRBV7-8,TRBJ1-3,14,TGTGCCAGCAGCTCCCCCACTCGGTCCGACACCATATATTTT,CASSSPTRSDTIYF
.,few,TRBV5-4,TRBJ1-1,15,TGTGCCAGCAGCCCGGGAGGCAGGGGTAACACTGAAGCTTTCTTT,CASSPGGRGNTEAFF
TRBD1,.,TRBV11-3,TRBJ2-7,14,TGTGCCAGCAGCTTGACCGGGACAGGCATCGGGCAGTACTTC,CASSLTGTGIGQYF